This TCR beta chain was identified in a study of blood T cell repertoires in COVID-19. The overall study: Researchers got acute and convalescent COVID-19 samples from the United States, Italy and Spain.

In the authors' methods: Nucleated cell number was recorded as an estimate derived from reference gene primer amplification. Sequencing used immunoSEQ multiplex PCR; TCRdb keeps in-frame clones, though not all of them. V and J calls and clone size are copied from that table; D and trimming were computed from the DNA. Of fewer than 110,000 clones listed, roughly 90% are singletons. V gave up 4 bases and J gave up 7 bases; unmatched junction bases: 8. Germline CDR1 reads LGHDT; CDR2 reads YNNKEL (reference sequence). The CDR3 runs 15 residues. Sample: peripheral blood. V gene TRBV3-1 (or the pseudogene TRBV3-2) combines with J gene TRBJ2-7, with TRBD2 identical over 12 bases. The receptor was derived from a woman older than 75 in a cohort sampled during active COVID-19. The CDR3 sequence: CASSLTTSGSQEQYF. Here the CDR3 DNA reads TGTGCCAGCAGCCTCACGACTAGCGGGAGCCAAGAGCAGTACTTC.